Shown below are 26 T cell receptor beta chains from a single sample sequenced in a study of technical replicates of blood from several donors. Profiled with immunoSEQ multiplex PCR; TCRdb holds only in-frame clones, not every one. The sample lists 76,000 or so clones, 91% occurring once. The sequencing sample was made of T cells isolated from PBMCs. All receptors derive from a human donor in good health.

The chain employs TRBV2 and TRBJ1-2, with TRBD1 matching over 7 bases. Losses at the gene ends were 3 bases for V and 4 bases for J; bases not matched to a gene: 8. Germline CDR1 and CDR2: SNHLY and FYNNEI. The CDR3 covers 15 residues. DNA for the CDR3: TGTGCCAGCAGTGAGGCCCCCCAGGGGGGCTATGGCTACACCTTC. Translation gives CASSEAPQGGYGYTF.

The chain recombines TRBV4-2 with TRBJ1-3; D call uncertain. The CDR3 is made up of 14 amino acids. V lost 0 bases to trimming and J lost 8 bases, with 11 bases between them. The germline V gene has CDR1 LGHNA and CDR2 YNFKEQ. The CDR3 DNA sequence: TGTGCCAGCAGCCAAGACCTCCGCGCGGACACCATATATTTT. Its translation: CASSQDLRADTIYF.

As to this clone: This CDR3 is missing its conserved last phenylalanine or tryptophan, likely due to a read error. It is unclear where the CDR3 begins or ends on the DNA, so no DNA is shown, and the CDR3 is as TCRdb lists it. The chain is built from TRBV6-6 and TRBJ1-2; TRBD1 is the table's D call, not checked against the DNA. The germline V gene has CDR1 MNHNY and CDR2 SVGAGI (reference sequence). The length of the CDR3 is 11 amino acids, counting both ends. The CDR3: CASSYSLTGEC.

This sequence joins TRBV29-1 and TRBJ1-6, with a weak D call TRBD1 (6 bases). Trimming took 5 bases from V and 7 from J, leaving 12 bases between them. Germline loops: CDR1 SQVTM, CDR2 ANQGSEA. CDR3 length: 13 residues. CDR3 in DNA: TGCAGCGTTTCACGGGGGGCAAATTCACCCCTCCACTTT. Protein sequence: CSVSRGANSPLHF.

This clone was picked up one time. The V call is TRBV6-1, the J call TRBJ2-7; D may be TRBD1 (6 bases). The germline V gene encodes CDR1 MNHNS and CDR2 SASEGT. V was clipped by 4 bases and J by 6 bases, with 16 bases between them. The CDR3 has 14 residues. CDR3 sequence reads: CASSVLGGIGEQYF. The CDR3 DNA is TGTGCCAGCAGTGTACTAGGGGGTATAGGCGAGCAGTACTTC.

The V gene is TRBV7-8, the J gene TRBJ1-1, with 7 bases matching TRBD1. Per germline, CDR1 SGHVS and CDR2 FQNEAQ. V dropped 3 bases and J dropped 6; count of bases not matched to a gene: 7. There are 14 residues in the CDR3. Here the CDR3 reads CASSFRDSLAEAFF. The CDR3 coding sequence is TGTGCCAGCAGCTTCCGGGACAGCCTGGCTGAAGCTTTCTTT.

This chain connects TRBV9 to TRBJ1-6; a possible D gene is TRBD1 (5 bases). V was pared by 0 bases and J by 2 bases, with 12 bases between. CDR3 length: 17 residues. Germline CDR1 is SGDLS and CDR2 is YYNGEE. CDR3 in DNA: TGTGCCAGCAGCGTAGCGTCAGGGAAGACCTATAATTCACCCCTCCACTTT. It specifies CASSVASGKTYNSPLHF.

The rearrangement joins TRBV30 to TRBJ1-2, with unresolved D. V shed 4 bases and J shed 4 bases, with 16 bases lying between them. This CDR3 contains 14 residues. Germline assignment: CDR1 GTSNPN and CDR2 SVGIG (reference sequence). The CDR3 DNA reads TGTGCCTGGACCGGAGGTAGCTATCGCTATGGCTACACCTTC. The encoded protein is CAWTGGSYRYGYTF.

J is TRBJ1-1 and V is TRBV5-4, with 8 positions matching TRBD1. CDR3 length: 15 residues. Germline trimming cut 7 bases from V and 2 bases from J; bases unmatched to any gene: 10. The germline gives CDR1 SGHNT, CDR2 YYREEE (reference sequence). In nucleotides, the CDR3 is TGTGCCAGCCGTCAACAGGGGGGTATAAACACTGAAGCTTTCTTT. Translated: CASRQQGGINTEAFF.

V gene TRBV13 combines with J gene TRBJ2-1, with 7 nucleotides matching TRBD2. This CDR3 comprises 16 residues. J was trimmed by 0 bases and V by 7 bases; bases with no gene match: 9. Germline values: CDR1 PRHDT, CDR2 FYEKMQ (reference sequence). The CDR3 loop reads CASTLSGPSSYNEQFF. The CDR3 bases are TGTGCCAGCACACTTAGCGGGCCCAGCTCCTACAATGAGCAGTTCTTC.

The CDR3: CASSQGGLYQETQYF. DNA of the CDR3: TGCGCCAGCAGCCAGGGGGGACTGTACCAAGAGACCCAGTACTTC. The rearrangement uses TRBV4-1 and TRBJ2-5, with D perhaps matching TRBD2 (6 bases). CDR3 size: 15 residues. Germline V gene sequence: CDR1 MGHRA, CDR2 YSYEKL. Between the trimmed V and J ends, which lost 3 bases and 0 bases, there was a span of 11 bases.

The chain joins TRBV6-1 to TRBJ1-4, with 8 bases fitting TRBD1. In germline, CDR1 is MNHNS, CDR2 SASEGT. The length of the CDR3 is 15 residues. The ends lost 5 bases at V and 5 bases at J; junction bases unmatched: 7. The CDR3 spells CASSQPGQANEKLFF. CDR3 in DNA: TGTGCCAGCAGTCAACCGGGACAGGCGAATGAAAAACTGTTTTTT.

The J gene is TRBJ2-7, the V gene TRBV4-1; D perhaps matches TRBD2 (6 bases). CDR3 length equals 14 residues. Trimming took off 4 bases at V and 0 bases at J, with 10 bases between the two ends. CDR1 and CDR2 (germline): MGHRA, YSYEKL. The CDR3 reads CASSLSGGSYEQYF. The CDR3 coding sequence is TGCGCCAGCAGCCTCTCCGGGGGCTCCTACGAGCAGTACTTC.

The chain joins TRBV7-6 to TRBJ2-7; no reliable D call. CDR1 is SGHVS, CDR2 FNYEAQ, per germline. The V end was cut by 1 base, the J end by 3 bases, with 13 bases between. CDR3 length equals 15 residues. CDR3 protein: CASSLGGKGSYEQYF. For the CDR3, the DNA is TGTGCCAGCAGCTTAGGCGGAAAAGGAAGCTACGAGCAGTACTTC.

The sample holds one count of this clone. CDR3 in DNA: TGTGCCAGCAGCTTGGGACAGGGGTGGGCAGATACGCAGTATTTT. This sequence encodes CASSLGQGWADTQYF. This rearrangement joins TRBV5-6 to TRBJ2-3, with 8 bases identical to TRBD1. The CDR3 has 15 amino acids. Germline CDR1 is SGHDT and CDR2 is YYEEEE. The V segment lost 0 bases and the J segment 4 bases; nucleotides outside the gene matches: 4.

The chain joins TRBV11-3 to TRBJ2-3; D is perhaps TRBD2 (6 bases). The V and J ends lost 4 bases and 14 bases respectively, with 13 bases between them. The CDR3 is 11 residues long. Germline V gene data show CDR1 as SGHNT and CDR2 as YENEEA. DNA for the CDR3: TGTGCCAGCAGCTCCGGGACTCCTAGGTATTTT. It encodes CASSSGTPRYF.

The chain couples TRBV5-4 to TRBJ2-5; 10 bases are a match to TRBD1. Germline-derived CDR1 and CDR2 are SGHNT and YYREEE (reference sequence). The CDR3 loop spans 15 amino acids. With V trimmed by 4 bases and J by 7 bases, 10 bases remained unmatched. CDR3 bases: TGTGCCAGCAGCGGTGAGGGGACAGGGGACCCGACCCAGTACTTC. Its protein product is CASSGEGTGDPTQYF.

The chain combines TRBV6-5 with TRBJ2-3; 8 nucleotides line up with TRBD2. Losses at the gene ends were 2 bases for V and 3 bases for J; bases not matched to a gene: 1. CDR3 size: 14 residues. Per the germline V gene, CDR1 is MNHEY and CDR2 is SVGAGI. The CDR3 region is CASSYGLATDTQYF. The CDR3 DNA follows: TGTGCCAGCAGTTACGGACTAGCTACAGATACGCAGTATTTT.

The chain couples TRBV6-5 to TRBJ2-7; D gene ambiguous. Germline V gene data show CDR1 as MNHEY and CDR2 as SVGAGI. V shed 3 bases and J shed 0 bases, with 9 bases lying between them. There are 14 residues in the CDR3. The CDR3 DNA reads TGTGCCAGCAGTTATACAGTTAGCTCCTACGAGCAGTACTTC. Its protein is CASSYTVSSYEQYF.

The CDR3 protein is CASSQGGLAGGDFYNEQFF. The CDR3 DNA reads TGTGCCAGCAGCCAAGGGGGACTAGCGGGAGGTGATTTCTACAATGAGCAGTTCTTC. The chain employs TRBV14 and TRBJ2-1; TRBD2 matches 15 bases. The CDR3 loop spans 19 amino acids. V was pared by 1 base and J by 3 bases, with 7 bases of the junction left unmatched. Germline CDR1 reads SGHDN; CDR2 reads FVKESK.

This clone was counted a few times. This chain links TRBV5-1 with TRBJ1-5; 11 nucleotides agree with TRBD1. V was pared by 2 bases and J by 4 bases, with 2 bases of the junction left unmatched. In germline, CDR1 is SGHRS, CDR2 YFSETQ. CDR3 size: 15 residues. This CDR3 reads CASSLGTGGNQPQHF. DNA for the CDR3: TGCGCCAGCAGCTTAGGGACAGGGGGAAATCAGCCCCAGCATTTT.

The V gene is TRBV11-2, the J gene TRBJ2-1, with D unclear. The CDR3 contains 13 residues. The germline V gene has CDR1 SGHAT and CDR2 FQNNGV. Trimming stripped 3 bases from V and 8 bases from J, with 11 bases between. CDR3 protein: CASSFEVRDEQFF. The CDR3 coding sequence is TGTGCCAGCAGCTTCGAAGTACGGGATGAGCAGTTCTTC. The full variable domain, rest sourced from reference TRBV11-2 and TRBJ2-1, is EAGVAQSPRYKIIEKRQSVAFWCNPISGHATLYWYQQILGQGPKLLIQFQNNGVVDDSQLPKDRFSAERLKGVDSTLKIQPAKLEDSAVYLCASSFEVRDEQFFGPGTRLTVL.

The rearrangement joins TRBV6-1 to TRBJ2-3; a weak D match, TRBD2 (5 bases). Trimming took 4 bases from V and 4 from J, leaving 21 bases between them. From germline, CDR1 is MNHNS and CDR2 SASEGT. The CDR3 has 17 residues. The CDR3, as DNA: TGTGCCAGCAGTGCCGGATTGTCGTTCTTCGGGGCAGATACGCAGTATTTT. Residues: CASSAGLSFFGADTQYF.

This clone came up once. This chain uses TRBV6-5 with TRBJ1-4; D is uncertain. The germline V gene encodes CDR1 MNHEY and CDR2 SVGAGI. V was clipped by 0 bases and J by 8 bases, with 10 bases between them. The CDR3 has 14 residues. The CDR3 protein is CASSYSREKEKLFF. DNA of the CDR3: TGTGCCAGCAGTTACTCCCGGGAGAAGGAAAAACTGTTTTTT.

V is TRBV19 and J is TRBJ1-3; D possibly corresponds to TRBD1 (5 bases). V was cut by 10 bases and J by 8 bases, with 33 bases left in between. Germline V gene sequence: CDR1 LNHDA, CDR2 SQIVND (reference sequence). There are 18 residues in the CDR3. This chain's CDR3 is CATTRGVYSSTRYDTIYF. The CDR3 DNA reads TGTGCCACGACCCGGGGGGTCTACAGTTCCACCAGGTACGACACCATATATTTT.

The rearrangement joins TRBV11-3 to TRBJ1-1; no clear D gene. The CDR3 spans 13 residues. Trimming stripped 5 bases from V and 4 bases from J, with 11 bases between. Germline assignment: CDR1 SGHNT and CDR2 YENEEA. DNA of the CDR3: TGTGCCAGCAGCCCCTCGGTCGGCACTGAAGCTTTCTTT. This sequence encodes CASSPSVGTEAFF.